The 12 T cell receptor beta chains reported below all come from one sample, sequenced in a study of cytomegalovirus exposure and HLA in healthy donors. PCR used 60 Vbeta primers and 13 Jbeta primers. Using immunoSEQ multiplex PCR, the repertoire was profiled, and TCRdb retains in-frame clones only, with some absent. The sample lists approximately 140,000 clones, roughly 84% occurring once. Material for sequencing was PBMCs. These receptor sequences come from a man between 45 and 60 years old in good health and CMV-seronegative.

The rearrangement links TRBV4-2 to TRBJ1-2; D gene unclear. Germline assignment: CDR1 LGHNA and CDR2 YNFKEQ. The CDR3 totals 13 residues. The V and J ends lost 0 bases and 4 bases respectively, with 6 bases between them. The DNA of the CDR3 is TGTGCCAGCAGCCAAGATTCCAGCTATGGCTACACCTTC. This codes for CASSQDSSYGYTF.

Only a few counts were recorded for this clone. This chain joins TRBV27 and TRBJ2-2; maybe TRBD1 (6 bases). The CDR3 covers 15 residues. CDR1 is MNHEY, CDR2 SMNVEV, per germline (reference sequence). Between the trimmed V and J ends, which lost 6 bases and 3 bases, there was a span of 14 bases. The CDR3 coding sequence is TGTGCCAGCAGGCCCCAGGGGCGATACACCGGGGAGCTGTTTTTT. Residues: CASRPQGRYTGELFF.

This chain joins TRBV2 and TRBJ1-1, with D maybe TRBD1 (5 bases). CDR1 is SNHLY and CDR2 is FYNNEI in the germline V gene. The V end lost 6 bases, the J end lost 3 bases, and 14 bases lay between the germline ends. The CDR3 is 14 amino acids. CDR3 coding DNA: TGTGCCAGCAGGGTGTCGGGGGGAGACACTGAAGCTTTCTTT. Translated, it gives CASRVSGGDTEAFF. Filled out from reference TRBV2 and TRBJ1-1, the complete variable domain reads EPEVTQTPSHQVTQMGQEVILRCVPISNHLYFYWYRQILGQKVEFLVSFYNNEISEKSEIFDDQFSVERPDGSNFTLKIRSTKLEDSAMYFCASRVSGGDTEAFFGQGTRLTVV.

The rearrangement uses TRBV5-6 and TRBJ2-7; 8 bases fit TRBD2. Germline lookup yields CDR1 SGHDT and CDR2 YYEEEE. CDR3 length equals 14 residues. V dropped 4 bases and J dropped 3; count of bases not matched to a gene: 6. The CDR3 bases are TGTGCCAGCAGCCGAAATGCGGGGGGCTACGAGCAGTACTTC. This codes for CASSRNAGGYEQYF.

The chain combines TRBV9 with TRBJ2-5; 15 bases are a match to TRBD2. Germline values: CDR1 SGDLS, CDR2 YYNGEE. The CDR3 contains 18 residues. V was pared by 3 bases and J by 5 bases, with 11 bases of the junction left unmatched. The DNA for the CDR3 is TGTGCCAGCAGCGACGGACTAGCGGGGGGGCTTGGCGGGGAGACCCAGTACTTC. Protein sequence: CASSDGLAGGLGGETQYF.

The chain combines TRBV7-9 with TRBJ2-2; TRBD2 matches at 7 bases. Trimming removed 5 bases from V and 14 bases from J; junction bases left unmatched: 5. Germline V gene data show CDR1 as SEHNR and CDR2 as FQNEAQ (reference sequence). CDR3 length equals 11 residues. CDR3 nucleotide sequence: TGTGCCAGCAGCGGGTGGGAGGGACTGTTTTTT. This sequence encodes CASSGWEGLFF. Full variable domain (remainder filled in from reference TRBV7-9 and TRBJ2-2): DTGVSQNPRHKITKRGQNVTFRCDPISEHNRLYWYRQTLGQGPEFLTYFQNEAQLEKSRLLSDRFSAERPKGSFSTLEIQRTEQGDSAMYLCASSGWEGLFFGEGSRLTVL.

Regarding this clone: At the DNA level, this CDR3 is encoded by other sequences in the same sample as well. This chain connects TRBV4-1 to TRBJ2-7, with D maybe TRBD1 (5 bases). V was pared by 8 bases and J by 1 base, with 15 bases between. The CDR3 spans 14 residues. Germline lookup yields CDR1 MGHRA and CDR2 YSYEKL. The CDR3 DNA follows: TGCGCCAGCGCAAGGATGGGGCAGTCCTACGAGCAGTACTTC. It specifies CASARMGQSYEQYF.

To note about this clone: This CDR3 is also generated by other DNA sequences in the sample. The chain has TRBV7-9 and TRBJ1-6, with unresolved D. CDR1 and CDR2 (germline): SEHNR, FQNEAQ (reference sequence). Trimming stripped 5 bases from V and 4 bases from J, with 9 bases between. The CDR3 is 14 amino acids. The CDR3 loop reads CASSTDVYNSPLHF. CDR3 nucleotide sequence: TGTGCCAGCAGCACTGATGTATATAATTCACCCCTCCACTTT.

This clone was detected only a few times. The chain couples TRBV5-4 to TRBJ2-3; D is undetermined. This CDR3 region has 15 residues. Germline assignment: CDR1 SGHNT and CDR2 YYREEE (reference sequence). Trimming removed 2 bases at V and 0 bases at J, with 10 bases between. The CDR3 here is CASSFGPTSTDTQYF. As DNA, the CDR3 is TGTGCCAGCAGCTTTGGGCCTACTAGCACAGATACGCAGTATTTT.

V usage is TRBV5-1 and J usage is TRBJ2-3, with D unresolved. CDR3 length: 13 amino acids. Germline CDR1 is SGHRS and CDR2 is YFSETQ. Deletions cut 2 bases from V and 6 bases from J, with 10 bases between. The CDR3 DNA reads TGCGCCAGCAGCTTCACTTCCGTGGATACGCAGTATTTT. It yields the protein CASSFTSVDTQYF.

This sequence joins TRBV2 and TRBJ2-7, with 9 bases identical to TRBD1. In germline, CDR1 is SNHLY, CDR2 FYNNEI. V shed 4 bases, J shed 4 bases, and the junction held 5 bases outside the gene matches. The CDR3 is 14 residues long. As DNA, the CDR3 is TGTGCCAGCAGTGGACAGGGGGTTAATTACGAGCAGTACTTC. Protein product: CASSGQGVNYEQYF.

The chain links TRBV18 to TRBJ1-3; 8 bases match TRBD1. This CDR3 contains 14 residues. J was trimmed by 7 bases and V by 6 bases; bases with no gene match: 8. Germline CDR1 KGHSH, CDR2 LQKENI. DNA for the CDR3: TGTGCCAGCTCGCAAAACAGGGGGGAGAACACCATATATTTT. It encodes CASSQNRGENTIYF.